The clone carrying this T cell receptor (beta chain) was seen repeatedly, ten times or more. TCRdb reprocessed the RACE reads via MiXCR and lists one record per CDR3 protein. The data show 25,000 to 30,000 distinct CDR3 sequences, 8% to 10% seen once. The sample comes from a study of human T cells and chemical hapten exposure. The time point: patch test 2, 6 weeks after DPC sensitization. The treatment here: therapeutic diphenylcyclopropenone sensitization with weekly scalp DPC. The V and J ends lost 5 bases and 0 bases, in that order; junction bases with no gene match: 6. Germline assignment: CDR1 SGHAT and CDR2 FQNNGV. The CDR3 sequence is 16 residues long.

The sequencing here drew on whole blood, taken in connection with sensitization to the hapten diphenylcyclopropenone (DPC). The TCR was taken from a man aged 30 to 45 with alopecia areata. Some clones in this sample may be carry-over from other donors' samples. The chain has TRBV11-2 and TRBJ2-2; 7 bases fit TRBD1. CDR3 DNA: TGTGCCAGCAGCCGACAGGGCGGCACGAACACCGGGGAGCTGTTTTTT. This translates into CASSRQGGTNTGELFF.